The 29 T cell receptor beta chains in this list originate from one sample, sequenced in a study of OX40 agonist ivuxolimab in advanced cancers. Here immunoSEQ multiplex PCR was the method, and the copy in TCRdb shows in-frame clones only, minus some. The table records under 80,000 clones, approximately 86% of them present only once. Sequenced material: CD4+ or CD8+ T cells sorted from blood, taken in a trial of the OX40 agonist ivuxolimab. All receptors derive from an adult with an advanced solid tumor such as melanoma, head and neck, liver or kidney cancer.

This clone has a handful of counts. This chain uses TRBV11-2 with TRBJ1-2, with D unresolved. V lost 0 bases to trimming and J lost 7 bases, with 15 bases between them. In germline, CDR1 is SGHAT, CDR2 FQNNGV. CDR3 length equals 15 residues. The DNA of the CDR3 is TGTGCCAGCAGCTTAGAGGGCCAGACCCGGAGTGGCTACACCTTC. Protein product: CASSLEGQTRSGYTF.

This chain connects TRBV7-2 to TRBJ2-7; D gene ambiguous. The CDR3 extends over 14 amino acids. The germline CDR1 and CDR2 sequences are SGHTA and FQGNSA. Trimming took off 4 bases at V and 0 bases at J, with 10 bases between the two ends. As DNA, the CDR3 is TGTGCCAGCAGCTCCCAAACAACCTCCTACGAGCAGTACTTC. The encoded protein is CASSSQTTSYEQYF.

V gene TRBV5-8 combines with J gene TRBJ1-1; no firm D call. Germline V CDR1 and CDR2: SGHTS, YDEGEE. The CDR3 sequence is 13 residues long. V was trimmed by 3 bases and J by 4 bases, leaving 10 bases between them. CDR3 sequence reads: CASSSLVITEAFF. In DNA form, the CDR3 reads TGTGCCAGCAGCTCCCTCGTCATCACTGAAGCTTTCTTT.

The chain links TRBV9 to TRBJ2-2; D gene ambiguous. V gave up 3 bases and J gave up 5 bases, with 8 bases separating them. The V gene's germline CDR1 is SGDLS and CDR2 YYNGEE. This CDR3 comprises 13 residues. The CDR3, as DNA: TGTGCCAGCAGCGCCCTGACAACCGGGGAGCTGTTTTTT. Translating gives CASSALTTGELFF.

V usage is TRBV30 and J usage is TRBJ1-6; TRBD1 might be the D (6 bases). The V end lost 0 bases, the J end lost 7 bases, and 10 bases lay between the germline ends. This CDR3 comprises 14 residues. Germline assignment: CDR1 GTSNPN and CDR2 SVGIG (reference sequence). In nucleotides, the CDR3 is TGTGCCTGGAGTGTAGGGGGGGGAAATTCACCCCTCCACTTT. Translation gives CAWSVGGGNSPLHF. Together with reference TRBV30 and TRBJ1-6, the CDR3 gives the full variable domain: SQTIHQWPATLVQPVGSPLSLECTVEGTSNPNLYWYRQAAGRGLQLLFYSVGIGQISSEVPQNLSASRPQDRQFILSSKKLLLSDSGFYLCAWSVGGGNSPLHFGNGTRLTVT.

The rearrangement links TRBV29-1 to TRBJ2-3; D may be TRBD2 (6 bases). Looked up from germline, CDR1 is SQVTM and CDR2 is ANQGSEA. The ends were cut back, 7 bases at V and 3 bases at J, with 11 bases in the middle. This CDR3 is 12 amino acids long. The CDR3 DNA reads as TGCAGCGCTAGGCGGGGAACAGATACGCAGTATTTT. Translated: CSARRGTDTQYF.

This clone was seen once. The V and J genes are TRBV6-6 and TRBJ2-7; maybe TRBD2 (5 bases). V was trimmed by 0 bases and J by 6 bases, leaving 6 bases between them. The germline CDR1 and CDR2 sequences are MNHNY and SVGAGI (reference sequence). CDR3 length: 12 residues. CDR3 amino acids: CASSYSGVEQYF. The CDR3 nucleotides read TGTGCCAGCAGTTACTCGGGAGTCGAGCAGTACTTC.

J is TRBJ2-5 and V is TRBV9; 12 bases are shared with TRBD2. Germline assignment: CDR1 SGDLS and CDR2 YYNGEE. CDR3 length: 18 residues. Losses at the gene ends were 0 bases for V and 1 base for J; bases not matched to a gene: 7. The CDR3 here is CASSVAASGGVTQETQYF. The CDR3, as DNA: TGTGCCAGCAGCGTAGCGGCTAGCGGGGGGGTAACCCAAGAGACCCAGTACTTC.

The rearrangement joins TRBV11-2 to TRBJ2-1, with 7 bases fitting TRBD1. The V segment lost 0 bases and the J segment 12 bases; nucleotides outside the gene matches: 8. The germline V gene has CDR1 SGHAT and CDR2 FQNNGV. The CDR3 has 14 amino acids. CDR3: CASSLDRTGDVQFF. The CDR3 coding sequence is TGTGCCAGCAGCTTAGATCGGACAGGAGATGTGCAGTTCTTC.

This chain joins TRBV18 and TRBJ2-5; 8 nucleotides match TRBD2. The CDR3 contains 13 residues. Germline V gene lookup returns CDR1 KGHSH and CDR2 LQKENI. With V trimmed by 2 bases and J by 5 bases, 1 base remained unmatched. The CDR3 here is CASSPAGGETQYF. The CDR3 DNA reads TGTGCCAGCTCACCAGCGGGAGGCGAGACCCAGTACTTC.

The chain couples TRBV29-1 to TRBJ2-5; perhaps TRBD2 as D (5 bases). The CDR3 is 12 residues long. The V end was cut by 7 bases, the J end by 1 base, with 10 bases between. CDR1 and CDR2 (germline): SQVTM, ANQGSEA. CDR3 bases: TGCAGCGCCGAGCGGAGCCAAGAGACCCAGTACTTC. Protein product: CSAERSQETQYF.

The J gene is TRBJ1-5, the V gene TRBV13; TRBD1 matches at 9 bases. After removal of 5 bases from V and 6 bases from J, the junction contained 8 bases not matched to a gene. The germline gives CDR1 PRHDT, CDR2 FYEKMQ (reference sequence). This CDR3 comprises 15 residues. The CDR3, as DNA: TGTGCCAGCAGCCTCTCCGGGACAGGGAGTCAGCCCCAGCATTTT. Amino acids: CASSLSGTGSQPQHF.

The rearrangement uses TRBV5-1 and TRBJ2-7; 11 nucleotides align to TRBD1. The CDR3 is 15 residues long. Per germline, CDR1 SGHRS and CDR2 YFSETQ. The junction had 5 bases not matched to a gene; V was cut back by 0 bases and J by 6 bases. This CDR3 reads CASSLDGQGAVEQYF. The CDR3 DNA reads TGCGCCAGCAGCTTGGATGGACAGGGGGCAGTCGAGCAGTACTTC. Full variable domain (missing parts from reference TRBV5-1 and TRBJ2-7): KAGVTQTPRYLIKTRGQQVTLSCSPISGHRSVSWYQQTPGQGLQFLFEYFSETQRNKGNFPGRFSGRQFSNSRSEMNVSTLELGDSALYLCASSLDGQGAVEQYFGPGTRLTVT.

The chain recombines TRBV19 with TRBJ2-2, with 10 positions matching TRBD1. J was trimmed by 5 bases and V by 4 bases; bases with no gene match: 10. There are 17 residues in the CDR3. Germline V CDR1 and CDR2: LNHDA, SQIVND (reference sequence). The CDR3 sequence is CASSRRQGAFGTGELFF. CDR3 sequence (DNA): TGTGCCAGTAGTAGGCGACAGGGGGCGTTTGGGACCGGGGAGCTGTTTTTT.

This chain links TRBV6-4 with TRBJ2-5, with D possibly called TRBD1 or TRBD2 (7 bases each). Trimming took 5 bases from V and 5 from J, leaving 12 bases between them. Germline values: CDR1 MRHNA, CDR2 SNTAGT. This CDR3 spans 13 amino acids. The CDR3 spells CASSRQGGETQYF. Written as DNA, the CDR3 is TGTGCCAGCAGTCGACAGGGAGGGGAGACCCAGTACTTC.

This chain connects TRBV6-6 to TRBJ2-5; TRBD1 matches 10 bases. J lost 3 bases, V lost 6 bases, and 7 bases had no gene match. Germline V CDR1 and CDR2: MNHNY, SVGAGI (reference sequence). CDR3 length: 15 amino acids. The CDR3 DNA reads TGTGCCAGCAGCACCCCGGACAGGGGGGAAGAGACCCAGTACTTC. This codes for CASSTPDRGEETQYF.

The chain employs TRBV30 and TRBJ2-7; 7 bases line up with TRBD2. Looked up from germline, CDR1 is GTSNPN and CDR2 is SVGIG (reference sequence). This CDR3 is 13 amino acids long. Trimming cost V 0 bases and J 3 bases; bases outside gene matches: 2. The DNA of the CDR3 is TGTGCCTGGAGTGTGACTAGCTACTACGAGCAGTACTTC. Residues: CAWSVTSYYEQYF.

In this sample, this clone turned up a few times. This sample includes further DNA sequences coding for the same CDR3. The chain carries TRBV29-1 and TRBJ1-1, with D possibly being TRBD1 (5 bases). The germline gives CDR1 SQVTM, CDR2 ANQGSEA. This CDR3 spans 13 amino acids. Trimming shortened V by 5 bases and J by 1 base, and 11 bases separated the two germline ends. The CDR3: CSVLAGGNTEAFF. CDR3 DNA sequence: TGCAGCGTTTTGGCTGGGGGGAACACTGAAGCTTTCTTT.

The V gene is TRBV18, the J gene TRBJ2-1; weak D call: TRBD2 (6 bases). The ends were cut back, 3 bases at V and 2 bases at J, with 8 bases in the middle. The CDR3 totals 14 residues. The germline V gene encodes CDR1 KGHSH and CDR2 LQKENI. CDR3 DNA sequence: TGTGCCAGCTCACCGCGGGATACCTACAATGAGCAGTTCTTC. This translates into CASSPRDTYNEQFF.

This rearrangement joins TRBV6-1 to TRBJ2-5; 8 bases are a match to TRBD2. The ends lost 6 bases at V and 3 bases at J; junction bases unmatched: 6. The CDR3 spans 14 residues. CDR1 and CDR2 from the germline V gene are MNHNS and SASEGT. The CDR3 coding sequence is TGTGCCAGCAGGGTTATACTAGCGGAAGAGACCCAGTACTTC. Its protein product is CASRVILAEETQYF.

The genes are TRBV5-4 and TRBJ2-3; TRBD2 agrees at 8 bases. V was pared by 0 bases and J by 3 bases, with 15 bases of the junction left unmatched. CDR3 length: 19 residues. In germline, CDR1 is SGHNT, CDR2 YYREEE (reference sequence). The CDR3 loop is CASSLDGWGLAGRTDTQYF. In DNA form, the CDR3 reads TGTGCCAGCAGCTTGGATGGTTGGGGCTTAGCGGGGCGGACAGATACGCAGTATTTT.

Worth noting for this clone: The junction differs from germline at one of its ends, possibly a read error. The rearrangement uses TRBV30 and TRBJ1-6, with TRBD1 matching over 7 bases. This CDR3 is 13 amino acids long. Germline V gene data show CDR1 as GTSNPN and CDR2 as SVGIG (reference sequence). CDR3 region: CAWRGTVGSPPHF. The DNA of the CDR3 is TGTGCCTGGAGGGGGACAGTCGGTTCACCCCCCCACTTT. The variable domain in full, with the rest retrieved from reference TRBV30 and TRBJ1-6, is SQTIHQWPATLVQPVGSPLSLECTVEGTSNPNLYWYRQAAGRGLQLLFYSVGIGQISSEVPQNLSASRPQDRQFILSSKKLLLSDSGFYLCAWRGTVGSPPHFGNGTRLTVT.

The chain employs TRBV10-3 and TRBJ2-5; D possibly corresponds to TRBD1 (5 bases). V was trimmed by 0 bases and J by 4 bases, leaving 6 bases between them. Looked up from germline, CDR1 is ENHRY and CDR2 is SYGVKD. The CDR3 runs 13 residues. This CDR3 reads CAISESGAETQYF. CDR3 coding DNA: TGTGCCATCAGTGAGTCAGGGGCAGAGACCCAGTACTTC.

The chain uses TRBV7-2 and TRBJ2-3, with TRBD2 as a possible D gene (5 bases). V was cut by 7 bases and J by 0 bases, with 11 bases left in between. This CDR3 spans 14 amino acids. Germline CDR1 and CDR2: SGHTA and FQGNSA. CDR3 sequence reads: CASIPAVSTDTQYF. The CDR3 DNA is TGTGCCAGCATCCCAGCGGTTAGCACAGATACGCAGTATTTT.

This chain connects TRBV7-8 to TRBJ1-2; D gene unclear. The CDR3 spans 15 residues. Per the germline V gene, CDR1 is SGHVS and CDR2 is FQNEAQ. Between the trimmed V and J ends, which lost 5 bases and 8 bases, there was a span of 21 bases. The CDR3 loop is CASSPQRMGTRGYTF. The DNA of the CDR3 is TGTGCCAGCAGCCCACAGAGAATGGGCACGAGAGGCTACACCTTC. Full variable domain (rest looked up from reference TRBV7-8 and TRBJ1-2): GAGVSQSPRYKVAKRGQDVALRCDPISGHVSLFWYQQALGQGPEFLTYFQNEAQLDKSGLPSDRFFAERPEGSVSTLKIQRTQQEDSAVYLCASSPQRMGTRGYTFGSGTRLTVV.

V usage is TRBV15 and J usage is TRBJ2-3; no reliable D call. CDR3 length: 16 amino acids. The germline V gene has CDR1 LNHNV and CDR2 YYDKDF (reference sequence). The V and J ends lost 1 base and 2 bases respectively, with 13 bases between them. The CDR3 here is CATSRVRAPNTDTQYF. The CDR3 region has the DNA TGTGCCACCAGCAGAGTAAGGGCCCCCAACACAGATACGCAGTATTTT.

This clone showed up just once. The chain has TRBV18 and TRBJ1-1, with a tentative D call TRBD1 (6 bases). The CDR3 spans 14 residues. Trimming took 2 bases from V and 3 from J, leaving 10 bases between them. Germline V gene sequence: CDR1 KGHSH, CDR2 LQKENI. The CDR3 bases are TGTGCCAGCTCACCAGGGGGCCCGGACACTGAAGCTTTCTTT. Residues: CASSPGGPDTEAFF.

The chain employs TRBV5-1 and TRBJ1-2; unclear D gene. The CDR3 contains 13 residues. The germline gives CDR1 SGHRS, CDR2 YFSETQ. Trimming left V 6 bases short and J 1 base short, with 10 bases between. The CDR3 sequence is CASNDGLNYGYTF. In nucleotides, the CDR3 is TGCGCCAGCAACGACGGCCTTAACTATGGCTACACCTTC.

The V gene is TRBV5-1, the J gene TRBJ2-2, with D tentatively TRBD2 (6 bases). V was trimmed by 7 bases and J by 1 base, leaving 11 bases between them. This CDR3 is built from 14 residues. Germline loops: CDR1 SGHRS, CDR2 YFSETQ. The CDR3 bases are TGCGCCAGCCGCGGGACTTGGAACACCGGGGAGCTGTTTTTT. As protein: CASRGTWNTGELFF.